The clone carrying this T cell receptor (beta chain) was detected only a few times. The data are from a study of OX40 agonist ivuxolimab in advanced cancers. This CDR3 is 13 amino acids long. V was pared by 0 bases and J by 8 bases, with 11 bases between. Germline V gene data show CDR1 as SGHDT and CDR2 as YYEEEE. Only in-frame clones appear in the TCRdb table, and some are missing; sequencing was by immunoSEQ multiplex PCR. Of about 83,000 clones in the sample, nearly 90% are singletons; the top ten hold around 0.7%. The chain employs TRBV5-6 and TRBJ1-2; no definite D call. This clonotype was obtained from an adult with an advanced solid tumor such as melanoma, head and neck, liver or kidney cancer. The sample consisted of CD4+ or CD8+ T cells sorted from blood, taken in a trial of the OX40 agonist ivuxolimab. CDR3 sequence reads: CASSLGILGGYTF. As DNA, the CDR3 is TGTGCCAGCAGCTTGGGCATTCTAGGAGGCTACACCTTC.